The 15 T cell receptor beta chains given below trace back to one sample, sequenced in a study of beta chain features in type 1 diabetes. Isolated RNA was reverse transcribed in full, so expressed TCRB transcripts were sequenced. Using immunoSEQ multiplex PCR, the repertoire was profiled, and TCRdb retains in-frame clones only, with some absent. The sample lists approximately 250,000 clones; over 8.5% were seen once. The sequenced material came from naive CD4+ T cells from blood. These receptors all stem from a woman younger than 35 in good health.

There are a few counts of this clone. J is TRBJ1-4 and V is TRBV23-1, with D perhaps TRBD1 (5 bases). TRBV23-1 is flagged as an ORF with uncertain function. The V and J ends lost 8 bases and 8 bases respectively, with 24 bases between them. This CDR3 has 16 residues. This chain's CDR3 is CASRGPRGAGDEKLFF. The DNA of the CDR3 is TGCGCCAGCCGGGGACCACGGGGCGCGGGAGACGAAAAACTGTTTTTT.

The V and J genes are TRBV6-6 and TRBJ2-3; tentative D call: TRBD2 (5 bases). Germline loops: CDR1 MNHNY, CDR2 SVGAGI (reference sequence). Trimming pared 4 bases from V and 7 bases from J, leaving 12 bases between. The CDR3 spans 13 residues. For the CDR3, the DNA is TGTGCCAGCAGTTCGGAAAGGAGGAATACGCAGTATTTT. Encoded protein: CASSSERRNTQYF.

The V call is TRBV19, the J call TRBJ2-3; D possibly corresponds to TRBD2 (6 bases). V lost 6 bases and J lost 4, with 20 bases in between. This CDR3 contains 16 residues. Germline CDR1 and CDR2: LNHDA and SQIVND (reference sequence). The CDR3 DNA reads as TGTGCCAGTAGACTCGGGAATCCAGGAGGGGCAGATACGCAGTATTTT. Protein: CASRLGNPGGADTQYF.

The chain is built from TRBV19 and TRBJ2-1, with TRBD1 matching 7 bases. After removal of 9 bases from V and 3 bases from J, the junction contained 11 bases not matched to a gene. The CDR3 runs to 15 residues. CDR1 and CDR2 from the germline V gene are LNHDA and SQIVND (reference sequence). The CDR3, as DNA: TGTGCCAGCAACCCCGGGACAGAACTCTACAATGAGCAGTTCTTC. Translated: CASNPGTELYNEQFF.

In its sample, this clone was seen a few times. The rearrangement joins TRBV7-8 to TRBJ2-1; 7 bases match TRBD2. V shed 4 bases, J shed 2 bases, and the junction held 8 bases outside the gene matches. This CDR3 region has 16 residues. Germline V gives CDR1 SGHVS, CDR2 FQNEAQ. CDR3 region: CASSSTRLAAYNEQFF. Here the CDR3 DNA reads TGTGCCAGCAGCTCCACCCGGCTAGCGGCCTACAATGAGCAGTTCTTC.

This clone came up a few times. For the CDR3, the DNA is TGTGCCAGCAGCTTCCCGCACGACAGGGTGGGCAATGAGCAGTTCTTC. This codes for CASSFPHDRVGNEQFF. V usage is TRBV5-5 and J usage is TRBJ2-1; 7 nucleotides match TRBD1. The CDR3 is 16 residues long. Germline V gene data show CDR1 as SGHKS and CDR2 as YYEKEE (reference sequence). With 2 bases clipped from V and 6 bases from J, the junction kept 11 bases outside the gene matches.

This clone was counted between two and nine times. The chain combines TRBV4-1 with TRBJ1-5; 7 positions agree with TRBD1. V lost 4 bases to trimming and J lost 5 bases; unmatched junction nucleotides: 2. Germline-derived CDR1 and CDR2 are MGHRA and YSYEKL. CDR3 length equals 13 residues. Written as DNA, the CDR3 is TGCGCCAGCAGCCGACAGGGAGATCAGCCCCAGCATTTT. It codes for CASSRQGDQPQHF.

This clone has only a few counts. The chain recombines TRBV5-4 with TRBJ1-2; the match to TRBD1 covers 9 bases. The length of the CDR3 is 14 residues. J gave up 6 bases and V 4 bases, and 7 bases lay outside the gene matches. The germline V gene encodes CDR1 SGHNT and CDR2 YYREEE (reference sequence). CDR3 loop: CASSRNRGLNGYTF. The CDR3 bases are TGTGCCAGCAGCCGGAACAGGGGGCTGAATGGCTACACCTTC.

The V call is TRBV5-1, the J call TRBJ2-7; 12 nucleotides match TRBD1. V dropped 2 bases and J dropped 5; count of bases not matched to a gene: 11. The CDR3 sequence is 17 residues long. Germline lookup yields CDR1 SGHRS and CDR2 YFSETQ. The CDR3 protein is CASSLLPLGQGANEQYF. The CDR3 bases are TGCGCCAGCAGCTTACTACCGCTGGGACAGGGGGCGAACGAGCAGTACTTC.

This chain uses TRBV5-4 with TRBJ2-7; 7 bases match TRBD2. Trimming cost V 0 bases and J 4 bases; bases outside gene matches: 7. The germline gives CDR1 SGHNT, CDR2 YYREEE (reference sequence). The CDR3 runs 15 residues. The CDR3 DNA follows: TGTGCCAGCAGCTTGGAATCGCGGCGGGAGTACGAGCAGTACTTC. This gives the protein CASSLESRREYEQYF.

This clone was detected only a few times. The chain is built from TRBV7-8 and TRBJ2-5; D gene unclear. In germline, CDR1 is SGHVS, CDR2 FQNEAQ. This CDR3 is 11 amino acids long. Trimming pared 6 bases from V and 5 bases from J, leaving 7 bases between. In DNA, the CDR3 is TGTGCCAGCAGAAGCGAGGAGACCCAGTACTTC. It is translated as CASRSEETQYF. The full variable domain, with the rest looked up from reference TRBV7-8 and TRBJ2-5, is GAGVSQSPRYKVAKRGQDVALRCDPISGHVSLFWYQQALGQGPEFLTYFQNEAQLDKSGLPSDRFFAERPEGSVSTLKIQRTQQEDSAVYLCASRSEETQYFGPGTRLLVL.

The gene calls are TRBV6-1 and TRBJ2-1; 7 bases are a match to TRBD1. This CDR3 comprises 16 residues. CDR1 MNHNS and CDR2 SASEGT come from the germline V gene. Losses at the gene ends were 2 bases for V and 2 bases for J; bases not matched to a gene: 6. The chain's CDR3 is CASSESDGTAYNEQFF. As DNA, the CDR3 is TGTGCCAGCAGTGAATCGGACGGGACAGCCTACAATGAGCAGTTCTTC.

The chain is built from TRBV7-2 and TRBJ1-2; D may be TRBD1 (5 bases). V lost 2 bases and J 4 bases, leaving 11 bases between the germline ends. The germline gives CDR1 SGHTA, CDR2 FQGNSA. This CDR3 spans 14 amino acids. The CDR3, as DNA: TGTGCCAGCAGCTTAAAAGGGGTGTCCTATGGCTACACCTTC. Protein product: CASSLKGVSYGYTF.

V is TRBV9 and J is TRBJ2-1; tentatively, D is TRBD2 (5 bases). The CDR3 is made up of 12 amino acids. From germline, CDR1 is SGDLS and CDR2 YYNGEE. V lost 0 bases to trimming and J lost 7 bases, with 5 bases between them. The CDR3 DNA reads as TGTGCCAGCAGCGTAGAGCGGAATGAGCAGTTCTTC. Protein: CASSVERNEQFF.

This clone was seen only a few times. CDR3 bases: TGTGCCAGTCCCCTTTTTGCGGGCCACGGAAAGACCCAGTACTTC. This encodes CASPLFAGHGKTQYF. The J gene is TRBJ2-5, the V gene TRBV2; TRBD2 is a possible D gene (5 bases). V lost 9 bases, J lost 6 bases, and 23 bases lay in between. From germline, CDR1 is SNHLY and CDR2 FYNNEI. The CDR3 spans 15 residues. The full variable domain, in which reference TRBV2 and TRBJ2-5 provide the parts outside the CDR3, is EPEVTQTPSHQVTQMGQEVILRCVPISNHLYFYWYRQILGQKVEFLVSFYNNEISEKSEIFDDQFSVERPDGSNFTLKIRSTKLEDSAMYFCASPLFAGHGKTQYFGPGTRLLVL.